This passage covers 14 T cell receptor beta chains from one sample sequenced in a study of graft-versus-host responses after intestinal transplantation. Which antigens these TCRs recognize remains unknown. Here immunoSEQ multiplex PCR was the method, and the copy in TCRdb shows in-frame clones only, minus some. Of 35,000 to 50,000 clones in the sample, nearly 95% are singletons; the top ten hold roughly 23%. The sequencing here drew on unstimulated CD8+ T cells sorted from spleen or lymph node cells, taken before transplant. The receptors shown here come from a human donor who was the organ donor for an intestinal transplant.

V gene TRBV27 combines with J gene TRBJ2-7; D ambiguous. There are 13 residues in the CDR3. The V and J ends lost 4 bases and 6 bases respectively, with 13 bases between them. Germline values: CDR1 MNHEY, CDR2 SMNVEV (reference sequence). This chain's CDR3 is CASSSIGLGEQYF. The DNA of the CDR3 is TGTGCCAGCAGTTCCATAGGGTTGGGCGAGCAGTACTTC.

As for this clone: Within the sample, other DNA sequences also encode this same CDR3. The chain recombines TRBV11-2 with TRBJ2-1; 7 bases fit TRBD2. Germline V CDR1 and CDR2: SGHAT, FQNNGV. The junction had 6 bases not matched to a gene; V was cut back by 0 bases and J by 10 bases. The CDR3 is 14 amino acids. The CDR3 protein is CASSLEALGGEQFF. The CDR3 coding sequence is TGTGCCAGCAGCTTAGAAGCCCTCGGGGGGGAGCAGTTCTTC.

This clone was observed a few times. The J gene is TRBJ1-5, the V gene TRBV4-3; D gene uncertain. The V end was cut by 4 bases, the J end by 2 bases, with 9 bases between. Looked up from germline, CDR1 is LGHNA and CDR2 is YSLEER. The CDR3 consists of 14 residues. This chain's CDR3 is CASSLDVGNQPQHF. CDR3 coding DNA: TGCGCCAGCAGCCTGGACGTAGGCAATCAGCCCCAGCATTTT.

This chain uses TRBV28 with TRBJ2-1, with D maybe TRBD2 (6 bases). The CDR3 covers 14 residues. With 2 bases removed from V and 4 bases from J, the gap between germline ends came to 9 bases. Germline V gene lookup returns CDR1 MDHEN and CDR2 SYDVKM. The CDR3 here is CASSLKTSYNEQFF. DNA for the CDR3: TGTGCCAGCAGTTTAAAGACTAGTTACAATGAGCAGTTCTTC.

This clone was seen once. The chain joins TRBV9 to TRBJ2-7; 7 bases are a match to TRBD2. In germline, CDR1 is SGDLS, CDR2 YYNGEE. Trimming took 2 bases from V and 6 from J; bases not matched to a gene: 8. The CDR3 is 14 residues long. This CDR3 reads CASSVSLAEAEQYF. The DNA for the CDR3 is TGTGCCAGCAGCGTTTCCCTAGCGGAGGCCGAGCAGTACTTC.

V usage is TRBV20-1 and J usage is TRBJ1-1; no clear D gene. Per the germline V gene, CDR1 is DFQATT and CDR2 is SNEGSKA (reference sequence). The CDR3 consists of 9 residues. CDR3 in DNA: TGCACGATTGGGGAAGGGGCTTTCTTT. This translates into CTIGEGAFF.

V is TRBV10-1 and J is TRBJ1-2, with TRBD1 as a possible D gene (5 bases). The CDR3 contains 15 residues. Trimming cost V 4 bases and J 4 bases, with 16 bases left between them. In germline, CDR1 is WNHNN, CDR2 SYGVQD (reference sequence). Written as DNA, the CDR3 is TGCGCCAGCAGTGTCGTGGAGGGGCCCCCCTATGGCTACACCTTC. Encoded protein: CASSVVEGPPYGYTF.

The chain combines TRBV10-3 with TRBJ2-7; maybe TRBD2 (5 bases). In germline, CDR1 is ENHRY, CDR2 SYGVKD. V was shortened by 6 bases and J by 6 bases, with 21 bases between the two germline ends. CDR3 size: 15 residues. The CDR3 protein is CAISEGDGRRVEQYF. The CDR3 DNA is TGTGCCATCAGCGAGGGTGACGGTCGGCGGGTCGAGCAGTACTTC.

The gene calls are TRBV9 and TRBJ2-6, with D possibly being TRBD2 (6 bases). CDR3 length: 18 residues. Trimming removed 2 bases from V and 2 bases from J, with 17 bases in between. CDR1 and CDR2 (germline): SGDLS, YYNGEE. CDR3 coding DNA: TGTGCCAGCAGCGTTCTACCCGGGGGAGGCCCTGGGGCCAACGTCCTGACTTTC. This sequence encodes CASSVLPGGGPGANVLTF.

The chain recombines TRBV13 with TRBJ2-7; weak D call: TRBD1 (5 bases). Germline CDR1 reads PRHDT; CDR2 reads FYEKMQ (reference sequence). The CDR3 totals 15 residues. V was pared by 0 bases and J by 1 base, with 10 bases between. CDR3: CASSLGAGRSYEQYF. CDR3 nucleotide sequence: TGTGCCAGCAGCTTAGGCGCAGGGCGTTCCTACGAGCAGTACTTC.

The chain couples TRBV5-6 to TRBJ2-7, with a tentative D call TRBD1 (6 bases). The V end was cut by 1 base, the J end by 3 bases, with 11 bases between. Germline values: CDR1 SGHDT, CDR2 YYEEEE. The CDR3 sequence is 14 residues long. CDR3 sequence: CASSLLEQGYEQYF. The CDR3 nucleotides read TGTGCCAGCAGCTTGCTTGAACAGGGCTACGAGCAGTACTTC.

The gene calls are TRBV27 and TRBJ2-2, with 8 nucleotides matching TRBD1. Trimming at V came to 4 bases and at J to 1 base, leaving 2 bases not matched to a gene. CDR1 MNHEY and CDR2 SMNVEV come from the germline V gene (reference sequence). The CDR3 is made up of 15 amino acids. CDR3 in DNA: TGTGCCAGCAGTTACAGGGGGAAGAACACCGGGGAGCTGTTTTTT. It translates to CASSYRGKNTGELFF.

The V and J genes are TRBV28 and TRBJ1-2, with TRBD1 matching 8 bases. J lost 2 bases, V lost 1 base, and 3 bases had no gene match. This CDR3 is built from 15 residues. Germline-derived CDR1 and CDR2 are MDHEN and SYDVKM. The CDR3: CASSLSRQGNYGYTF. For the CDR3, the DNA is TGTGCCAGCAGTTTATCCCGACAGGGGAACTATGGCTACACCTTC.

V is TRBV9 and J is TRBJ1-3; D gene unclear. Germline CDR1 reads SGDLS; CDR2 reads YYNGEE. Trimming pared 0 bases from V and 2 bases from J, leaving 6 bases between. This CDR3 is 14 amino acids long. CDR3 region: CASSVEGTGNTIYF. The DNA of the CDR3 is TGTGCCAGCAGCGTAGAAGGAACTGGAAACACCATATATTTT.